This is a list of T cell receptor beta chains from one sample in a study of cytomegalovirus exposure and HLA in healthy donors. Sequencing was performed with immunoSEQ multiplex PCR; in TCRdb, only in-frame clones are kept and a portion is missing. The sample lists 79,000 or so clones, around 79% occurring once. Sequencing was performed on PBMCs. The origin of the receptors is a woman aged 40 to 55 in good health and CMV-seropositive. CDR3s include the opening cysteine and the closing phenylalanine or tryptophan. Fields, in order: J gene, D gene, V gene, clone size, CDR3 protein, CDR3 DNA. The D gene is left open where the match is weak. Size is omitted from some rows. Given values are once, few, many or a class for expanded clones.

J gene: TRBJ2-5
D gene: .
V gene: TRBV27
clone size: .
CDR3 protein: CASSLSIQGRETQYF
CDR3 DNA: TGTGCCAGCAGTTTATCGATCCAGGGGCGAGAGACCCAGTACTTC

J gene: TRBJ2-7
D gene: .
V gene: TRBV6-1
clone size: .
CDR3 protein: CASSTVRTVTYEQYF
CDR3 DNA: TGTGCCAGCAGTACCGTACGGACAGTGACCTACGAGCAGTACTTC

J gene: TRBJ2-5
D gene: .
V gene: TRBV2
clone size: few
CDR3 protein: CASSVAAETQYF
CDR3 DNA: TGTGCCAGCAGTGTAGCGGCAGAGACCCAGTACTTC

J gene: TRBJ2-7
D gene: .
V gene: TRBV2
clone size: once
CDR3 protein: CASTLEGSSYEQYF
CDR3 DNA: TGTGCCAGTACCTTGGAGGGAAGCTCCTACGAGCAGTACTTC

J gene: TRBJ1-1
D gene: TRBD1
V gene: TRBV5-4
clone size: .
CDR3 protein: CASSFGEGQGNTEAFF
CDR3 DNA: TGTGCCAGCAGCTTCGGAGAGGGACAGGGGAACACTGAAGCTTTCTTT

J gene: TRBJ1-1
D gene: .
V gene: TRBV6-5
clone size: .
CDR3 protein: CASSYMSGRRPAFF
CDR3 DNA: TGTGCCAGCAGTTACATGAGCGGGCGTCGTCCGGCTTTCTTT

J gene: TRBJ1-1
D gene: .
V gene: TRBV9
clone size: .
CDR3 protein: CASSVTGHPNTEAFF
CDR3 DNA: TGTGCCAGCAGCGTTACAGGGCACCCGAACACTGAAGCTTTCTTT

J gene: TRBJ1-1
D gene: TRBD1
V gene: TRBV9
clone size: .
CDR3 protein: CASSPHRGPLTEAFF
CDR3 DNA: TGTGCCAGCAGCCCCCACAGGGGGCCACTCACTGAAGCTTTCTTT

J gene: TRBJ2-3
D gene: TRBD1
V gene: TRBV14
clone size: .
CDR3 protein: CASSLLSGTGGADTQYF
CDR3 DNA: TGTGCCAGCAGCCTCCTCTCCGGGACAGGGGGCGCAGATACGCAGTATTTT

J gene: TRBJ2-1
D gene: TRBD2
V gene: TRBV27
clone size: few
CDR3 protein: CASSLKPGLAGGPSYNEQFF
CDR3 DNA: TGTGCCAGCAGTTTAAAACCGGGACTAGCGGGGGGGCCCTCCTACAATGAGCAGTTCTTC

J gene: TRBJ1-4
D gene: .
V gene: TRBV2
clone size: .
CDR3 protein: CASSDDGRQKLFF
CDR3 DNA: TGTGCCAGCAGTGATGATGGCAGGCAGAAACTGTTTTTT

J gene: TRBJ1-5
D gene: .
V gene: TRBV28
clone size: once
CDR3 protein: CASSSQGFEPQHF
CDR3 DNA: TGTGCCAGCAGTTCCCAGGGATTTGAGCCCCAGCATTTT

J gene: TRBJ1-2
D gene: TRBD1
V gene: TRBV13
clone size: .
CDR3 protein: CASSGDRVGSYTF
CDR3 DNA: TGTGCCAGCAGCGGAGACAGGGTTGGGTCCTACACCTTC

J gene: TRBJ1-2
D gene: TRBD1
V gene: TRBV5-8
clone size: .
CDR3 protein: CASSLNRGRPLGYTF
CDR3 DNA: TGTGCCAGCAGCCTGAACAGGGGGCGCCCACTTGGCTACACCTTC

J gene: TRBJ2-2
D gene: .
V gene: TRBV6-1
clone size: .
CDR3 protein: CASSGGAGGELFF
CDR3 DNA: TGTGCCAGCAGTGGGGGTGCGGGGGGGGAGCTGTTTTTT

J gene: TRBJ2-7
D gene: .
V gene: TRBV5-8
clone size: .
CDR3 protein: CASSFQGYEQYF
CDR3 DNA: TGTGCCAGCAGCTTTCAGGGCTACGAGCAGTACTTC

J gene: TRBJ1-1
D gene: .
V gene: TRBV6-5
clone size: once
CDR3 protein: CASSYLPGLNTEAFF
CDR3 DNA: TGTGCCAGCAGTTACCTTCCAGGATTGAACACTGAAGCTTTCTTT

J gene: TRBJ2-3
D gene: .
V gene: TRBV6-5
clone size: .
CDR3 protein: CASSFSRGDTQYF
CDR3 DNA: TGTGCCAGCAGTTTTAGCAGGGGAGATACGCAGTATTTT

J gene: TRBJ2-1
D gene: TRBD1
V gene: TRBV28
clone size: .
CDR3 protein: CASSPSDRKYNEQFF
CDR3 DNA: TGTGCCAGCAGTCCTTCGGACAGGAAATACAATGAGCAGTTCTTC

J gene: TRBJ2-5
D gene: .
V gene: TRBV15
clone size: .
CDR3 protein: CATSRDRAGAETQYF
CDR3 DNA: TGTGCCACCAGCAGAGATCGGGCAGGGGCTGAGACCCAGTACTTC

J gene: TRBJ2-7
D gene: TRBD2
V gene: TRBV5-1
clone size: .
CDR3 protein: CASSLAGGNEQYF
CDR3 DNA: TGCGCCAGCAGCTTGGCGGGAGGGAACGAGCAGTACTTC

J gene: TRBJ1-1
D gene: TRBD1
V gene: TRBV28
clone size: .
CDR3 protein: CASREAGGPNTEAFF
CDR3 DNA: TGTGCCAGCCGAGAGGCAGGGGGCCCAAACACTGAAGCTTTCTTT

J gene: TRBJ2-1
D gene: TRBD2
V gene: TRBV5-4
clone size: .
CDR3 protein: CASSSGGLAGNNEQFF
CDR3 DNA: TGTGCCAGCAGCTCAGGGGGACTAGCGGGGAACAATGAGCAGTTCTTC

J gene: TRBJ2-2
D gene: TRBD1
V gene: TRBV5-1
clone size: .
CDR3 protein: CASSPVGTGVTGELFF
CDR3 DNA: TGCGCCAGCAGCCCGGTCGGGACAGGGGTAACCGGGGAGCTGTTTTTT

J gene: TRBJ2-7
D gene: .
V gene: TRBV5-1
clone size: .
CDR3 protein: CASSLEPYEQYF
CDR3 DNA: TGCGCCAGCAGCTTGGAGCCCTACGAGCAGTACTTC

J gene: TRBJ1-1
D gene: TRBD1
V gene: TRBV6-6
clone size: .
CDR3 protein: CARQGVGTEAFF
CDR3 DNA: TGTGCCAGACAGGGGGTAGGCACTGAAGCTTTCTTT

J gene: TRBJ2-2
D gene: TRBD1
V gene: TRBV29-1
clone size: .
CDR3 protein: CSVPRPGQGLSNTGELFF
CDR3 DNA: TGCAGCGTCCCAAGACCGGGACAGGGGCTGTCGAACACCGGGGAGCTGTTTTTT

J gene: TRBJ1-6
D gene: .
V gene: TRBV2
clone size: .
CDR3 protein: CASSREAGNNSPLHF
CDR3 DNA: TGTGCCAGCAGCCGAGAAGCGGGGAATAATTCACCCCTCCACTTT

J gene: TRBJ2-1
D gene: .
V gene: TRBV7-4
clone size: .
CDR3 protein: CASSTGANYYNEQFF
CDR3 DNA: TGTGCCAGCAGCACCGGAGCTAACTACTACAATGAGCAGTTCTTC

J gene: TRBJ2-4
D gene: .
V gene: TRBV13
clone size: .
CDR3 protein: CASSLGQGRAGFPKNIQYF
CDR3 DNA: TGTGCCAGCAGCTTAGGCCAGGGGAGGGCCGGTTTTCCCAAAAACATTCAGTACTTC

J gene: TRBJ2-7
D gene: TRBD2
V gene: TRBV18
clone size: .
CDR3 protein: CASSPGSGRGLEQYF
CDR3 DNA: TGTGCCAGCTCACCAGGGAGCGGGAGGGGTTTGGAGCAGTACTTC

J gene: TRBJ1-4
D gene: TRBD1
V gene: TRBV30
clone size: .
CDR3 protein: CAWSDKRTGLNEKLFF
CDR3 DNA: TGTGCCTGGAGCGATAAAAGGACAGGCCTAAATGAAAAACTGTTTTTT

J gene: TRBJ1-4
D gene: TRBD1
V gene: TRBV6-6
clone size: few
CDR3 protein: CASTPRGQRNEKLFF
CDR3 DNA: TGTGCCAGCACCCCAAGGGGACAGCGTAATGAAAAACTGTTTTTT

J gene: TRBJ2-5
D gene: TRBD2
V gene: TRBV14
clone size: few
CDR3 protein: CASSQDSGAETQYF
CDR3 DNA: TGTGCCAGCAGCCAAGATAGCGGGGCTGAGACCCAGTACTTC

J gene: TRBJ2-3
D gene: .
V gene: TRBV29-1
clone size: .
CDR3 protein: CSVESGVGTDTQYF
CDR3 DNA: TGCAGCGTAGAATCGGGGGTGGGCACAGATACGCAGTATTTT

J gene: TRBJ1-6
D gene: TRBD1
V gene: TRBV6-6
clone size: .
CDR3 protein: CASSYGRGQGRDF
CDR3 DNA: TGTGCCAGCAGTTATGGGCGTGGACAGGGGAGGGACTTT

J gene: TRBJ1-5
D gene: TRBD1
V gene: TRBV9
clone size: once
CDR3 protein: CASSPGTGINQPQHF
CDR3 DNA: TGTGCCAGCAGCCCCGGGACAGGGATTAATCAGCCCCAGCATTTT

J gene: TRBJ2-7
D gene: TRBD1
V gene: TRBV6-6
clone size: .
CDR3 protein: CASRPRTGAAYEQYF
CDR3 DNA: TGTGCCAGCAGACCACGGACAGGCGCAGCCTACGAGCAGTACTTC

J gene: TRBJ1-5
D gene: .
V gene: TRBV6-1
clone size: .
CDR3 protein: CASSAATVTSDQPQHF
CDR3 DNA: TGTGCCAGCAGTGCCGCCACAGTGACCTCAGATCAGCCCCAGCATTTT

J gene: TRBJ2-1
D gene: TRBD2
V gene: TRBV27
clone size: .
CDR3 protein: CASSLLTSGGYNEQFF
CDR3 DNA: TGTGCCAGCAGTTTGTTAACTAGCGGGGGCTACAATGAGCAGTTCTTC

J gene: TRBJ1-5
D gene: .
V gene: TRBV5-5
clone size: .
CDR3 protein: CASSDRPLSNQPQHF
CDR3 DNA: TGTGCCAGCAGCGACAGGCCCCTCAGCAATCAGCCCCAGCATTTT

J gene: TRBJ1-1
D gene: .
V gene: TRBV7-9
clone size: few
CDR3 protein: CASSAVQGTPENTEAFF
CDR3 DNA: TGTGCCAGCAGCGCGGTCCAAGGGACTCCCGAGAACACTGAAGCTTTCTTT

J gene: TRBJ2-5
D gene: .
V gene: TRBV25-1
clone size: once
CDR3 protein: CASSPRVHQETQYF
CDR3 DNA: TGTGCCAGCAGTCCACGGGTTCACCAAGAGACCCAGTACTTC

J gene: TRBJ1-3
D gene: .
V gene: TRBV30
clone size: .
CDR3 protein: CAWSRDSGSGNTIYF
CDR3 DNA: TGTGCCTGGAGTCGGGATTCGGGCTCTGGAAACACCATATATTTT

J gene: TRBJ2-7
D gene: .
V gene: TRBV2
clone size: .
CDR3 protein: CASIRGAYSNEQYF
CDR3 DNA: TGTGCCAGCATTCGGGGGGCTTATTCGAATGAGCAGTACTTC

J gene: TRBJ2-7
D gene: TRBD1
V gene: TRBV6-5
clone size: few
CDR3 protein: CASRRTGDSYEQYF
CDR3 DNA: TGTGCCAGCAGAAGGACAGGGGACTCCTACGAGCAGTACTTC

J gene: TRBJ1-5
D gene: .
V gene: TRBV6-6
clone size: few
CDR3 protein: CASSSDKSTQQPQHF
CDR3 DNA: TGTGCCAGCAGTTCGGACAAATCAACACAACAGCCCCAGCATTTT

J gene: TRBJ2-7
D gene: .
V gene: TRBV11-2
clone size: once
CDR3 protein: CASRRDRYEQYF
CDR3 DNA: TGTGCCAGCAGAAGAGACAGATACGAGCAGTACTTC

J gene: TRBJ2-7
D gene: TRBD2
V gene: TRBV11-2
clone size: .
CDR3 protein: CASSEGLAGLYEQYF
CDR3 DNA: TGTGCCAGCAGCGAAGGACTAGCGGGTCTGTACGAGCAGTACTTC

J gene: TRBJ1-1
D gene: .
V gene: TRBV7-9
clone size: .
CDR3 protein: CASREHDRHNTEAFF
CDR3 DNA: TGTGCCAGCAGGGAGCACGACAGGCACAACACTGAAGCTTTCTTT

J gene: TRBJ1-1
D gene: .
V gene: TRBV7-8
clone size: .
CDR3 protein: CASRDTGFMNTEAFF
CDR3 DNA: TGTGCCAGCAGGGACACCGGGTTCATGAACACTGAAGCTTTCTTT

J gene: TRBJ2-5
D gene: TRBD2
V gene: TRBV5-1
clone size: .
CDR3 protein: CASSIGGGQETQYF
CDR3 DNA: TGCGCCAGCAGCATCGGGGGAGGGCAAGAGACCCAGTACTTC

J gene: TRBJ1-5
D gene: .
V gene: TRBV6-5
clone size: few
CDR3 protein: CASSYGQVDQPQHF
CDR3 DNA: TGTGCCAGCAGTTACGGGCAGGTCGATCAGCCCCAGCATTTT

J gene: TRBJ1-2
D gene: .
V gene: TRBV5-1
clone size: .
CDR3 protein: CASSLDPGSPHGYTF
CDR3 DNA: TGCGCCAGCAGCTTGGACCCAGGGTCACCCCATGGCTACACCTTC

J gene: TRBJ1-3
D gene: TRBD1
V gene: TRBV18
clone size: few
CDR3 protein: CASSPLGTAALGNTIYF
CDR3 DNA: TGTGCCAGCTCACCACTGGGGACAGCAGCCCTTGGAAACACCATATATTTT

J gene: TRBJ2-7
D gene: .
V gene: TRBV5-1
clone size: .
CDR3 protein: CASSPTPPSYEQYF
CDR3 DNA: TGCGCCAGCAGCCCCACTCCTCCTTCCTACGAGCAGTACTTC

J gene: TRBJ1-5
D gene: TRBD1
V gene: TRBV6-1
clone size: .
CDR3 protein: CASSEHRDRGNQPQHF
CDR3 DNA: TGTGCCAGCAGTGAACACCGGGACAGGGGCAATCAGCCCCAGCATTTT

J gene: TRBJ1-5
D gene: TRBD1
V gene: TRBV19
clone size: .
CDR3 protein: CASSIPPGQPYSNQPQHF
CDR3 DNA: TGTGCCAGTAGTATACCCCCGGGACAGCCATATAGCAATCAGCCCCAGCATTTT

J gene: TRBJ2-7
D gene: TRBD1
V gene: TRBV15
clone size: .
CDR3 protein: CATRRGQSYEQYF
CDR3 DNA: TGTGCCACCCGCCGGGGACAGAGCTACGAGCAGTACTTC

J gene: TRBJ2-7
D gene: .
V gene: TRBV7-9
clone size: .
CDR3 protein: CASSLGGPYEQYF
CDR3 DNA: TGTGCCAGCAGCTTAGGGGGCCCCTACGAGCAGTACTTC